These T cell receptor beta chains were read from a single sample in a study of T cell repertoires in cytomegalovirus infection. No cognate antigen is known for these TCRs. Each CDR3 protein is one row after TCRdb ran MiXCR on the reads. This table holds around 430,000 distinct CDR3 sequences, about 42% found once. The specimen comprised cultured PBMCs, sampled from culture after CMV antigen stimulation. The receptors stem from a human donor in good health (CMV status not recorded). Some clones in this sample may be carry-over from other donors' samples. The CDR3 runs from the conserved cysteine through the conserved F or W. D genes are given only for firm matches. Only part of the rows carry a size: once, few, many, or a class if the clone is expanded.

d_call j_call v_call clone_size cdr3_aa cdr3_nt
TRBD1 TRBJ1-2 TRBV7-2 . CASSTGDRVYGYTF TGTGCCAGCAGCACGGGGGACAGGGTGTATGGCTACACCTTC
. TRBJ1-5 TRBV24-1 few CATSVGGYSNQPQHF TGTGCCACCAGCGTCGGGGGCTATAGCAATCAGCCCCAGCATTTT
. TRBJ1-5 TRBV19 few CASTPGRRGDQPQHF TGTGCCAGTACTCCGGGGCGAAGGGGGGACCAGCCCCAGCATTTT
TRBD1 TRBJ1-1 TRBV6-8 . CASTLTTGVNTEAFF TGTGCCAGCACCTTAACAACAGGGGTGAACACTGAAGCTTTCTTT
TRBD1 TRBJ2-7 TRBV2 few CAIRASSTQGARYEQYF TGTGCAATCAGGGCCTCCAGCACGCAGGGGGCGAGGTACGAGCAGTACTTC
. TRBJ1-1 TRBV7-6 . CASSPMGHPNTEAFF TGTGCCAGCAGCCCCATGGGACATCCAAACACTGAAGCTTTCTTT
. TRBJ1-1 TRBV7-2 . CASSLVGGGLNTEAFF TGTGCCAGCAGCTTAGTGGGGGGCGGATTGAACACTGAAGCTTTCTTT
TRBD1 TRBJ1-2 TRBV5-8 few CASSYRDRVDYTF TGTGCCAGCAGCTACCGGGACAGGGTCGACTACACCTTC
TRBD1 TRBJ1-5 TRBV12-3/TRBV12-4 few CASSNIRDRRMAQHF TGTGCCAGCAGCAACATCCGGGACAGGAGAATGGCCCAGCATTTT
TRBD2 TRBJ2-1 TRBV7-2 . CASSFTLAGGGYNEQFF TGTGCCAGCAGCTTCACGCTAGCGGGGGGGGGCTACAATGAGCAGTTCTTC
. TRBJ1-1 TRBV2 once CASTMRANTEAFF TGTGCCAGCACCATGCGGGCGAACACTGAAGCTTTCTTT
. TRBJ1-1 TRBV19 few CATSVASGNTEAFF TGTGCCACGAGTGTGGCTTCAGGGAACACTGAAGCTTTCTTT
. TRBJ2-1 TRBV7-2 few CASSWGQAHSGEQFF TGTGCCAGCAGCTGGGGGCAGGCCCATTCAGGTGAGCAGTTCTTC
TRBD1 TRBJ2-1 TRBV11-3 few CASSLGGDRAGNEQFF TGTGCCAGCAGCTTAGGTGGGGACAGGGCGGGCAATGAGCAGTTCTTC
. TRBJ2-5 TRBV7-9 . CAVTWGETQYF TGTGCGGTAACTTGGGGAGAGACCCAGTACTTC
TRBD1 TRBJ1-1 TRBV7-2 . CASSRQGSIGAFF TGTGCCAGCAGCCGACAGGGGTCTATCGGAGCTTTCTTT
. TRBJ2-7 TRBV7-2 . CASSLAPGTSYEQYF TGTGCCAGCAGCTTAGCCCCGGGGACCTCCTACGAGCAGTACTTC
. TRBJ1-4 TRBV3-1 . CASSQGRHNEKLFF TGTGCCAGCAGCCAAGGACGGCATAATGAAAAACTGTTTTTT
TRBD1 TRBJ1-5 TRBV10-3 . CATAGTDLGLGNQPQHF TGTGCCACCGCCGGGACAGACCTCGGCCTTGGCAATCAGCCCCAGCATTTT
TRBD2 TRBJ2-1 TRBV7-2 many CASSATGTRGNEQFF TGTGCCAGCAGCGCAACCGGGACTAGGGGCAATGAGCAGTTCTTC
TRBD1 TRBJ1-4 TRBV7-2 . CASSTQTGEGEKLFF TGTGCCAGCAGCACCCAGACAGGGGAGGGTGAAAAACTGTTTTTT
. TRBJ2-5 TRBV12-3/TRBV12-4 . CASSLGSGTQYF TGTGCCAGCAGTTTAGGATCGGGGACCCAGTACTTC
TRBD1 TRBJ2-3 TRBV28 . CASSVTGSGTDTQYF TGTGCCAGCAGTGTGACAGGGTCGGGCACAGATACGCAGTATTTT
TRBD2 TRBJ2-3 TRBV12-3/TRBV12-4 few CASSPRGSGIGDTQYF TGTGCCAGCAGCCCTCGGGGGAGCGGGATAGGAGATACGCAGTATTTT
. TRBJ2-1 TRBV12-3/TRBV12-4 few CASTLSSGSEQFF TGTGCCAGCACCCTGTCGAGCGGAAGTGAGCAGTTCTTC
. TRBJ2-2 TRBV7-8 once CASSVLGGTGELFF TGTGCCAGCAGCGTCCTTGGAGGTACCGGGGAGCTGTTTTTT
TRBD1 TRBJ2-3 TRBV4-3 . CASSQDHRGFTGSITDTQYF TGCGCCAGCAGCCAAGATCACAGGGGGTTTACCGGGTCGATAACAGATACGCAGTATTTT